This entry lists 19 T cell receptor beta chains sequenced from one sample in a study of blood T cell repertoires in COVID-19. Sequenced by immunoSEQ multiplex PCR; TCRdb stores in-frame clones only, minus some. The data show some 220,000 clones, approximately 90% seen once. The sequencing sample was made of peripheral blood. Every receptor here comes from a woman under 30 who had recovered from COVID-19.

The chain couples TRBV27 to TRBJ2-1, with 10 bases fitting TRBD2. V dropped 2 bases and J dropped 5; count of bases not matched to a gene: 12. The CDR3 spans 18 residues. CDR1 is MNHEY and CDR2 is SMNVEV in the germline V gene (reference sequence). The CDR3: CASSLIGASGSTDNEQFF. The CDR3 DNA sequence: TGTGCCAGCAGTTTAATTGGGGCTAGCGGGAGTACCGACAATGAGCAGTTCTTC.

As DNA, the CDR3 is TGTGCCAGTATGAAAGACAGGGGGCATAGTACCGGGGAGCTGTTTTTT. This translates into CASMKDRGHSTGELFF. This chain connects TRBV19 to TRBJ2-2; 10 positions agree with TRBD1. The J segment lost 5 bases and the V segment lost 7 bases, leaving 10 bases of the junction unmatched. The CDR3 extends over 16 amino acids. CDR1 and CDR2 (germline): LNHDA, SQIVND (reference sequence).

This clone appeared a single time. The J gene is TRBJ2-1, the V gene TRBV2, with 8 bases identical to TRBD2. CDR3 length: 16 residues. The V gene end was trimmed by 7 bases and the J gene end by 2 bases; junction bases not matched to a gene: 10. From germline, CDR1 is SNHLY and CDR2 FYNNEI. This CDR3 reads CASTVLGLGAYNEQFF. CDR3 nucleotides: TGTGCCAGCACCGTCCTGGGACTAGGGGCCTACAATGAGCAGTTCTTC.

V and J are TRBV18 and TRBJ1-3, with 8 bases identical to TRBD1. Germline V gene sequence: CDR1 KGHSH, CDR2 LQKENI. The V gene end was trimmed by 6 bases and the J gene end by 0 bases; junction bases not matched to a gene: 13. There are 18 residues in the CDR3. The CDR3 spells CASSRGQAKLSSGNTIYF. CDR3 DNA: TGTGCCAGCTCTCGGGGACAGGCAAAGCTTAGCTCTGGAAACACCATATATTTT.

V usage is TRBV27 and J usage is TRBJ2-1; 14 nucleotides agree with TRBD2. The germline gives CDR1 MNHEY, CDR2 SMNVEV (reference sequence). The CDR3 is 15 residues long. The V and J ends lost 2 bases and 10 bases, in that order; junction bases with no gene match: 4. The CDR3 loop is CASSLGTSGSGEQFF. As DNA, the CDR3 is TGTGCCAGCAGTTTAGGGACTAGCGGGAGTGGGGAGCAGTTCTTC.

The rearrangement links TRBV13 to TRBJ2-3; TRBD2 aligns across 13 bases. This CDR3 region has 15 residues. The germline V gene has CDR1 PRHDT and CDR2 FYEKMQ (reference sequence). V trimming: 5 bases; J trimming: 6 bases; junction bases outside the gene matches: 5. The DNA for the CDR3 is TGTGCCAGCAGCACACTAGCGGGAGGGCCGGATACGCAGTATTTT. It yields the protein CASSTLAGGPDTQYF.

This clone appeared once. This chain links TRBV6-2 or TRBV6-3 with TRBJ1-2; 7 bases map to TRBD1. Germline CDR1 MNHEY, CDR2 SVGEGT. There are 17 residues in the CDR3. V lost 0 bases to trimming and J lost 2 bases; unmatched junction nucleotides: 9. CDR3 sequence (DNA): TGTGCCAGCAGTTACTCCACACCCAGGACAGGCAACTATGGCTACACCTTC. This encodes CASSYSTPRTGNYGYTF.

CDR3 nucleotide sequence: TGTGCCAGCAGTTACTCGTCGGCTAGCGGGAGCCATGAGCAGTTCTTC. Its translation: CASSYSSASGSHEQFF. V and J are TRBV6-5 and TRBJ2-1; 10 bases are shared with TRBD2. J was trimmed by 8 bases and V by 0 bases; bases with no gene match: 7. The CDR3 consists of 16 residues. The V gene's germline CDR1 is MNHEY and CDR2 SVGAGI.

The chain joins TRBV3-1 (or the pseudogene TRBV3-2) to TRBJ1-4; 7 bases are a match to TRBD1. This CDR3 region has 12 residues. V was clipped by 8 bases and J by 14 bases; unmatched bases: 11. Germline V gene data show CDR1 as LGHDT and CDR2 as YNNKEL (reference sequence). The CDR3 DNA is TGTGCCAGCCTTCGGCAGGGGGGTAGGCTGTTTTTT. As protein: CASLRQGGRLFF.

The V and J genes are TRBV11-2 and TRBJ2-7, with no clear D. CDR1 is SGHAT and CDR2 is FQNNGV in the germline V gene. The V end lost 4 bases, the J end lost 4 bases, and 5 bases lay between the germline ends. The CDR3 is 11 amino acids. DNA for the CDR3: TGTGCCAGCAGCTCCCAGTACGAGCAGTACTTC. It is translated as CASSSQYEQYF.

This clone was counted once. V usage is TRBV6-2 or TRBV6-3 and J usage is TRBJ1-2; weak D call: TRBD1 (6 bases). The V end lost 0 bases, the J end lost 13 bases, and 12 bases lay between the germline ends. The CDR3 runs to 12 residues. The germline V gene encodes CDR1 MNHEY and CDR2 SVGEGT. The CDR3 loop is CASSYSGGSSTF. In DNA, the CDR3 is TGTGCCAGCAGTTACTCTGGGGGCTCTTCCACCTTC.

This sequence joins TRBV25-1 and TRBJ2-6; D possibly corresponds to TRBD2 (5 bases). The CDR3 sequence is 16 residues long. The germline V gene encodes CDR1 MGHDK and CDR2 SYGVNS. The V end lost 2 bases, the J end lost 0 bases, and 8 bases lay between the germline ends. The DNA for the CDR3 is TGTGCCAGCAGTGAAGGGAGACCCTCTGGGGCCAACGTCCTGACTTTC. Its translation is CASSEGRPSGANVLTF. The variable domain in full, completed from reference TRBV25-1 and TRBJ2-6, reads EADIYQTPRYLVIGTGKKITLECSQTMGHDKMYWYQQDPGMELHLIHYSYGVNSTEKGDLSSESTVSRIRTEHFPLTLESARPSHTSQYLCASSEGRPSGANVLTFGAGSRLTVL.

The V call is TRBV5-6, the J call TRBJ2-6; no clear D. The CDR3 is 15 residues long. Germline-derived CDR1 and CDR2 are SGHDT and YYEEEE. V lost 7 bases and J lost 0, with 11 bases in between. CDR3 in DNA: TGTGCCAGCGGCATAAAAGTCTCTGGGGCCAACGTCCTGACTTTC. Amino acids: CASGIKVSGANVLTF.

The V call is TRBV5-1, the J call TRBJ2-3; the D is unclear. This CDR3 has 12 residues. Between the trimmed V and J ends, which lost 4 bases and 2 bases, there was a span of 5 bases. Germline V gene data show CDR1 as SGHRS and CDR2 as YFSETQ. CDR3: CASSRDTDTQYF. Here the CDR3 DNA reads TGCGCCAGCAGCCGAGACACAGATACGCAGTATTTT.

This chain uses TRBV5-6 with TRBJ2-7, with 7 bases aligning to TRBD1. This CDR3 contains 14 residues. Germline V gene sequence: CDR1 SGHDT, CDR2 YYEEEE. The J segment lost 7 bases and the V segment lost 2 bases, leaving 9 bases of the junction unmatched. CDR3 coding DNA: TGTGCCAGCAGCTTCGGTACAGGGGCGCAGGAGCAGTACTTC. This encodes CASSFGTGAQEQYF.

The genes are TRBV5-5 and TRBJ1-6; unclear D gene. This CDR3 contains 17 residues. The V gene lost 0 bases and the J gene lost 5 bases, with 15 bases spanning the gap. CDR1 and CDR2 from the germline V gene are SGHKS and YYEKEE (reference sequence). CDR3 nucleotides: TGTGCCAGCAGCTTGGCTGGACTCATTTGGGATAATTCACCCCTCCACTTT. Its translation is CASSLAGLIWDNSPLHF.

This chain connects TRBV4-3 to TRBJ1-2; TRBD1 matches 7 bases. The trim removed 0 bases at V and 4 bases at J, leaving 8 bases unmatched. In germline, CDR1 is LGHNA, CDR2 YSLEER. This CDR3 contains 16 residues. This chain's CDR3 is CASSQDPGGISYGYTF. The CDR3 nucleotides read TGCGCCAGCAGCCAAGATCCAGGGGGTATCTCCTATGGCTACACCTTC.

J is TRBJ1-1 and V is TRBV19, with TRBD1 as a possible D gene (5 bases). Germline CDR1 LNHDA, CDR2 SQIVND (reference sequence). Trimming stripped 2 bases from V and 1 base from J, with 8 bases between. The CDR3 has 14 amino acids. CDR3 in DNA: TGTGCCAGTAGTATATTGACAGCGAACACTGAAGCTTTCTTT. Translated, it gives CASSILTANTEAFF.

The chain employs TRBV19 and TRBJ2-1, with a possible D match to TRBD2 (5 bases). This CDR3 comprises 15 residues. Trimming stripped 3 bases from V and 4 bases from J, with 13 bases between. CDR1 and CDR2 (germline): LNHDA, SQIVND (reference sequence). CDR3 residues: CASSIVGNLYNEQFF. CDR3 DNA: TGTGCCAGTAGTATTGTCGGGAACCTTTACAATGAGCAGTTCTTC. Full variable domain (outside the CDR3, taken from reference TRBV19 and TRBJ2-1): DGGITQSPKYLFRKEGQNVTLSCEQNLNHDAMYWYRQDPGQGLRLIYYSQIVNDFQKGDIAEGYSVSREKKESFPLTVTSAQKNPTAFYLCASSIVGNLYNEQFFGPGTRLTVL.